These T cell receptor beta chains were read from a single sample in a study of vaccination effects on CD4 cells after COVID-19. Measured with immunoSEQ multiplex PCR; TCRdb has only the in-frame clones, and not every one. The sample shows roughly 70,000 clones, about 80% of them seen only once. Their antigens are not known. Here the sequenced sample was CD4+ T cells from PBMCs cultured with HCoV-OC43 spike peptides, taken after COVID-19 vaccination. The receptor source for this set is a human donor who received a COVID-19 vaccine. Each CDR3 is given with its conserved first and last residue. The order of the fields is J gene, clone size, V gene, D gene, CDR3 DNA, CDR3 protein. A D gene is named only where the DNA matches it firmly. Not all rows give a size; the values are once, few, many and, for expanded clones, a class.

j_gene: TRBJ1-2
abundance: .
v_gene: TRBV28
d_gene: .
CDR3nt: TGTGCCAGCAGTCTCCGCGCCGATCGAGGTTATGGCTACACCTTC
CDR3aa: CASSLRADRGYGYTF

j_gene: TRBJ1-4
abundance: .
v_gene: TRBV29-1
d_gene: .
CDR3nt: TGCAGCGTTGATGACGGGGGAGAAAAACTGTTTTTT
CDR3aa: CSVDDGGEKLFF

j_gene: TRBJ2-2
abundance: .
v_gene: TRBV30
d_gene: .
CDR3nt: TGTGCCTGGAGTGTAGACGTCGGAGCTAACACCGGGGAGCTGTTTTTT
CDR3aa: CAWSVDVGANTGELFF

j_gene: TRBJ1-3
abundance: .
v_gene: TRBV9
d_gene: .
CDR3nt: TGTGCCAGCAGCTCCACCGGGACGGTTGGAGTCACCATATATTTT
CDR3aa: CASSSTGTVGVTIYF

j_gene: TRBJ1-6
abundance: .
v_gene: TRBV6-1
d_gene: .
CDR3nt: TGTGCCAGCAGTGACCCCTCCCGGAGTCGGGGGTTTAATTCACCCCTCCACTTT
CDR3aa: CASSDPSRSRGFNSPLHF

j_gene: TRBJ1-1
abundance: .
v_gene: TRBV7-3
d_gene: .
CDR3nt: TGTGCCAGCAGCTCGTACGGGGGTGAAGCTTTCTTT
CDR3aa: CASSSYGGEAFF

j_gene: TRBJ2-1
abundance: .
v_gene: TRBV5-4
d_gene: .
CDR3nt: TGTGCCAGCAGCTTGGGCGGGGGCCTCAATGAGCAGTTCTTC
CDR3aa: CASSLGGGLNEQFF

j_gene: TRBJ2-5
abundance: .
v_gene: TRBV7-2
d_gene: .
CDR3nt: TGTGCCAGCAGCTTGGGCAGTGGGAGCCGAGAGACCCAGTACTTC
CDR3aa: CASSLGSGSRETQYF

j_gene: TRBJ2-3
abundance: .
v_gene: TRBV5-1
d_gene: .
CDR3nt: TGCGCCAGCAGCGAGGGACTTGCATACGGTACGCAGTATTTT
CDR3aa: CASSEGLAYGTQYF

j_gene: TRBJ2-2
abundance: .
v_gene: TRBV7-8
d_gene: .
CDR3nt: TGTGCCAGCAGCCGAAGACGATCCGGGGAGCTGTTTTTT
CDR3aa: CASSRRRSGELFF

j_gene: TRBJ1-5
abundance: .
v_gene: TRBV2
d_gene: .
CDR3nt: TGTGCCAGCAGTGTATTGGGAAATCAGCCCCAGCATTTT
CDR3aa: CASSVLGNQPQHF

j_gene: TRBJ1-2
abundance: .
v_gene: TRBV4-2
d_gene: .
CDR3nt: TGTGCCAGCAGCCAAAAAACCGGGCTCCGAGGGCCTAACTATGGCTACACCTTC
CDR3aa: CASSQKTGLRGPNYGYTF

j_gene: TRBJ1-2
abundance: .
v_gene: TRBV15
d_gene: TRBD1
CDR3nt: TGTGCCACCAGCATACCTACCGGACAGGGTCGTGGCTACACCTTC
CDR3aa: CATSIPTGQGRGYTF

j_gene: TRBJ1-5
abundance: medium-sized
v_gene: TRBV2
d_gene: .
CDR3nt: TGTGCCAGCAGGGTTGCCGGGGTAAATCAGCCCCAGCATTTT
CDR3aa: CASRVAGVNQPQHF

j_gene: TRBJ2-3
abundance: .
v_gene: TRBV24-1
d_gene: .
CDR3nt: TGTGCCACCAGTCTTCCGGGGCAATCTATCCCAGATACGCAGTATTTT
CDR3aa: CATSLPGQSIPDTQYF

j_gene: TRBJ2-3
abundance: .
v_gene: TRBV6-4
d_gene: .
CDR3nt: TGTGCCAGCAGTTTGGGTCAGGGGAGGTCCACAGATACGCAGTATTTT
CDR3aa: CASSLGQGRSTDTQYF

j_gene: TRBJ2-1
abundance: few
v_gene: TRBV20-1
d_gene: .
CDR3nt: TGCAGTGCTAGAGGGACCAATGAGCAGTTCTTC
CDR3aa: CSARGTNEQFF